Sequencing of this T cell receptor beta chain was carried out in a study of blood T cells in healthy people across ages. Study-level results: Estimates based on one million T cells were treated as lower bounds.

Germline V gives CDR1 MNHEY, CDR2 SMNVEV (reference sequence). CDR3 size: 18 residues. Unmatched junction bases numbered 10, after V lost 4 bases and J lost 2 bases. Remarks on this clonotype: Its specificity is not known.

A second PCR of 7 to 11 cycles used a sample-barcoded 5' primer and a J-beta primer mix. MiXCR, run by TCRdb on the 5' RACE reads, gives a single entry per CDR3 protein. This sample has 1.2 million to 1.5 million distinct CDR3 sequences, with roughly 40% found just once. The receptor's source is a woman aged 18-30 years in good health. This chain connects TRBV27 to TRBJ2-5; TRBD2 matches 13 bases. Sequencing was done on a sample of blood. As DNA, the CDR3 is TGTGCCAGCAGTTCGGGACTAGCGGGGATAAACCCTCAAGAGACCCAGTACTTC. Its translation is CASSSGLAGINPQETQYF.